The sequence of this T cell receptor (beta chain) was determined in a study of blood T cell repertoires in COVID-19. Germline V gene sequence: CDR1 MGHRA, CDR2 YSYEKL. The V and J ends lost 3 bases and 5 bases, in that order; junction bases with no gene match: 4. This CDR3 is built from 15 residues. Data came from immunoSEQ multiplex PCR; TCRdb stores just in-frame clones and leaves some out. The sample carries 180,000 or so clones, 89% recorded once. The specimen sequenced was PBMCs or T cells enriched from blood (not recorded which). This TCR was sampled from a woman in her late teens or twenties who had recovered from COVID-19. V usage is TRBV4-1 and J usage is TRBJ2-3, with 11 nucleotides matching TRBD1. The chain's CDR3 is CASSQDRGQQDTQYF. CDR3 DNA: TGCGCCAGCAGCCAGGACAGGGGGCAACAAGATACGCAGTATTTT.